This entry lists 8 T cell receptor beta chains sequenced from one sample in a study of blood T cell repertoires in COVID-19 (dated by TCRdb to between 2020 and 2021). The library was made by the immunoSEQ multiplex PCR assay. TCRdb carries this immuneACCESS record with in-frame sequences only. Its versions omit some clonotypes, under half of them owing to an unresolved V gene in the studies checked, with the rest unexplained. This sample gives 30,000 to 45,000 clones in total; 80% to 90% of them show up just once. The biggest ten clones account for 9% to 10% of the sample. Input material: peripheral blood. The origin of the receptors is a man between 60 and 75 years old in a cohort sampled during active COVID-19.

The chain joins TRBV5-5 to TRBJ1-4, with 8 bases that match TRBD1. Germline V gene sequence: CDR1 SGHKS, CDR2 YYEKEE (reference sequence). The CDR3 is 16 amino acids. V lost 3 bases to trimming and J lost 4 bases; unmatched junction nucleotides: 8. In nucleotides, the CDR3 is TGTGCCAGCAGCTGGGCCGACAGGGGAAGTAATGAAAAACTGTTTTTT. Residues: CASSWADRGSNEKLFF.

V gene TRBV27 combines with J gene TRBJ2-1; 8 bases agree with TRBD1. After removal of 2 bases from V and 15 bases from J, the junction contained 9 bases not matched to a gene. CDR1 and CDR2 (germline): MNHEY, SMNVEV (reference sequence). This CDR3 comprises 13 residues. The CDR3 DNA reads as TGTGCCAGCAGTTTAAACCCCGGGACAGGTTGGTTCTTC. Residues: CASSLNPGTGWFF.

The rearrangement uses TRBV6-1 and TRBJ1-2; TRBD1 aligns across 10 bases. The CDR3 sequence is 15 residues long. The germline CDR1 and CDR2 sequences are MNHNS and SASEGT. The V and J ends lost 3 bases and 7 bases, in that order; junction bases with no gene match: 8. CDR3 sequence: CASSEETGGAGGYTF. DNA of the CDR3: TGTGCCAGCAGTGAGGAGACAGGGGGCGCGGGTGGCTACACCTTC.

This clone was recorded a few times. The chain has TRBV5-5 and TRBJ2-2; the match to TRBD2 covers 13 bases. The germline gives CDR1 SGHKS, CDR2 YYEKEE (reference sequence). The CDR3 spans 18 residues. Losses at the gene ends were 5 bases for V and 4 bases for J; bases not matched to a gene: 11. This chain's CDR3 is CASRPAGLAGTGTGELFF. In nucleotides, the CDR3 is TGTGCCAGCAGGCCCGCGGGACTAGCGGGAACGGGCACCGGGGAGCTGTTTTTT.

This sequence joins TRBV9 and TRBJ2-1, with D perhaps TRBD2 (5 bases). This CDR3 is built from 20 residues. The V end was cut by 4 bases, the J end by 0 bases, with 26 bases between. CDR1 and CDR2 from the germline V gene are SGDLS and YYNGEE. As DNA, the CDR3 is TGTGCCAGCAGCAAGAAGCTAGCTCAGAAGCAAAGGAGCTCCTACAATGAGCAGTTCTTC. Protein product: CASSKKLAQKQRSSYNEQFF. The variable domain in full, completed from reference TRBV9 and TRBJ2-1, reads DSGVTQTPKHLITATGQRVTLRCSPRSGDLSVYWYQQSLDQGLQFLIQYYNGEERAKGNILERFSAQQFPDLHSELNLSSLELGDSALYFCASSKKLAQKQRSSYNEQFFGPGTRLTVL.

By proportion, this clone is medium-sized (0.01 to 0.1%). This rearrangement joins TRBV5-4 to TRBJ1-6, with D possibly matching TRBD1 (5 bases). Germline assignment: CDR1 SGHNT and CDR2 YYREEE (reference sequence). V lost 5 bases and J lost 7, with 13 bases in between. The CDR3 loop spans 14 amino acids. Here the CDR3 DNA reads TGTGCCAGCAGTTTAGACAGCGCGAATTCACCCCTCCACTTT. This sequence encodes CASSLDSANSPLHF.

J is TRBJ2-2 and V is TRBV6-1; 8 bases are a match to TRBD1. Trimming cost V 3 bases and J 1 base; bases outside gene matches: 1. The CDR3 is made up of 15 amino acids. Per the germline V gene, CDR1 is MNHNS and CDR2 is SASEGT. CDR3 DNA: TGTGCCAGCAGTGAGGGGACAGGGAACACCGGGGAGCTGTTTTTT. Its translation is CASSEGTGNTGELFF.

The gene calls are TRBV6-6 and TRBJ2-2; 8 bases agree with TRBD1. Germline values: CDR1 MNHNY, CDR2 SVGAGI (reference sequence). This CDR3 comprises 15 residues. The V gene end was trimmed by 5 bases and the J gene end by 7 bases; junction bases not matched to a gene: 9. The CDR3 spells CASSDHGQGGGELFF. CDR3 nucleotides: TGTGCCAGCAGTGACCACGGACAGGGCGGCGGGGAGCTGTTTTTT.